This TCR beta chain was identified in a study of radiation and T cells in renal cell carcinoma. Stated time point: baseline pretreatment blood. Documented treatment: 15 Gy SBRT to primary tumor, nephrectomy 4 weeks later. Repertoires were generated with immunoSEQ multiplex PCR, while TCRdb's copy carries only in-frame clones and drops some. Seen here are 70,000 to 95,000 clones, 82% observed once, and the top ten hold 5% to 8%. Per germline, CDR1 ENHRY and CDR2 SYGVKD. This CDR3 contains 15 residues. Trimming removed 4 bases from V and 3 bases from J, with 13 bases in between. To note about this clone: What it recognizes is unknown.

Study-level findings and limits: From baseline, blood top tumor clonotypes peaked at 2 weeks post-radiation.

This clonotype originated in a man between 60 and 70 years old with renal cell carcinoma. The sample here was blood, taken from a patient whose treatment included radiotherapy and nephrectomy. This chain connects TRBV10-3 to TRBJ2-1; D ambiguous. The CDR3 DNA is TGTGCCATCAGTGGTCAACGGGCAGACTACAATGAGCAGTTCTTC. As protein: CAISGQRADYNEQFF.